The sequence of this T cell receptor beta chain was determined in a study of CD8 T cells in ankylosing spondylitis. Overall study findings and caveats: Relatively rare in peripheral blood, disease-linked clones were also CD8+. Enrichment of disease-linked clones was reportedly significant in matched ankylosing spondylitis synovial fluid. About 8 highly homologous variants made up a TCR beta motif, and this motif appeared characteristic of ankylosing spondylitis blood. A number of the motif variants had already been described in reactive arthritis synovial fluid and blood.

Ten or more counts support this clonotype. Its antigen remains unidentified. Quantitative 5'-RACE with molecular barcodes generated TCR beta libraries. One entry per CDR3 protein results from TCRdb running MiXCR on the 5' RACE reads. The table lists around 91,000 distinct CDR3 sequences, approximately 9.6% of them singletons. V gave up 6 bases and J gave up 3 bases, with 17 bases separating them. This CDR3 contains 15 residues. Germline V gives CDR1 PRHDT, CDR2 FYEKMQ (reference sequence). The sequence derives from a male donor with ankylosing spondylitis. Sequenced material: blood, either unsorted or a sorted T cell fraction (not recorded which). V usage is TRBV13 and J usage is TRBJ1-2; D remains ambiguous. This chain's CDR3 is CASSPREGDDYGYTF. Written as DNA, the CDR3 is TGTGCCAGCAGTCCGCGGGAGGGCGACGACTATGGCTACACCTTC. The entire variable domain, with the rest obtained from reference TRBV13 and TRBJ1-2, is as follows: AAGVIQSPRHLIKEKRETATLKCYPIPRHDTVYWYQQGPGQDPQFLISFYEKMQSDKGSIPDRFSAQQFSDYHSELNMSSLELGDSALYFCASSPREGDDYGYTFGSGTRLTVV.